This TCR beta chain comes out of a study of T cell responses to AZD1222 COVID-19 vaccine. The CDR3 extends over 14 amino acids. The V gene's germline CDR1 is SGHRS and CDR2 YFSETQ. Deletions cut 2 bases from V and 1 base from J, with 7 bases between. Study outcomes and limitations: Reportedly, close to half of spike-specific TCRs are directed against unmutated variant regions. The donors showed a predominance of white British ancestry and of females, with possible underestimation of clonal diversity. Regions 160-218 and 743-854 held dominance among vaccine-associated CD4 TCRs, which spanned spike.

About this clone: Its antigen is unknown.

The protocol was immunoSEQ multiplex PCR, while the TCRdb copy is restricted to in-frame clones and leaves out a portion. The data contain roughly 77,000 clones, approximately 90% of them singletons. The specimen comprised peripheral blood, sampled on day 0 of AZD1222 vaccination. V and J are TRBV5-1 and TRBJ1-3; D perhaps matches TRBD1 (6 bases). The sequence came from an adult in good health. The CDR3 here is CASSLQGSGNTIYF. CDR3 DNA: TGCGCCAGCAGCTTACAGGGTTCTGGAAACACCATATATTTT.